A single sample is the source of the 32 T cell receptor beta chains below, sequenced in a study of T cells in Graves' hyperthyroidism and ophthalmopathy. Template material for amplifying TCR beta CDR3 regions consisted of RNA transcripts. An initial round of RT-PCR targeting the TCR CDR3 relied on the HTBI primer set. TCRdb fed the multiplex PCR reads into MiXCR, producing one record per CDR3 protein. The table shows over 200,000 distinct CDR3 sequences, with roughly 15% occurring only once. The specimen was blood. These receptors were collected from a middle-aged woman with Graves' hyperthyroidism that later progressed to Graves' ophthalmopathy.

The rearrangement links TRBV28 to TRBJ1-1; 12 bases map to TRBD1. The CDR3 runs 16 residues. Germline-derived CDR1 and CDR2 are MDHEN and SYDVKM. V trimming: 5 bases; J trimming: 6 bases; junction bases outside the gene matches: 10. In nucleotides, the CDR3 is TGTGCCAGCAGTCCCGGGACAGGGGGCAAAGTCGCTGAAGCTTTCTTT. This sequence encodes CASSPGTGGKVAEAFF.

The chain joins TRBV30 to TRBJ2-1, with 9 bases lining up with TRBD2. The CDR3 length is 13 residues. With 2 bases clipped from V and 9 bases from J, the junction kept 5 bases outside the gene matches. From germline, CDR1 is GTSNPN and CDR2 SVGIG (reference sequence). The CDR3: CAWSRGTSLEQFF. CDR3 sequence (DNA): TGTGCCTGGAGTAGGGGGACTAGCCTTGAGCAGTTCTTC. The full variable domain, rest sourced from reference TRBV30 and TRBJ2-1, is SQTIHQWPATLVQPVGSPLSLECTVEGTSNPNLYWYRQAAGRGLQLLFYSVGIGQISSEVPQNLSASRPQDRQFILSSKKLLLSDSGFYLCAWSRGTSLEQFFGPGTRLTVL.

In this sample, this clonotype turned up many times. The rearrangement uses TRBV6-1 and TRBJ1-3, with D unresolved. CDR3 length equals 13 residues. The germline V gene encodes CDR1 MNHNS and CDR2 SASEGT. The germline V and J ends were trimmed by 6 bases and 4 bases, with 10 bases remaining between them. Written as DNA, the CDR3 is TGTGCCAGCAGATCCCCGACAGGAAACACCATATATTTT. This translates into CASRSPTGNTIYF.

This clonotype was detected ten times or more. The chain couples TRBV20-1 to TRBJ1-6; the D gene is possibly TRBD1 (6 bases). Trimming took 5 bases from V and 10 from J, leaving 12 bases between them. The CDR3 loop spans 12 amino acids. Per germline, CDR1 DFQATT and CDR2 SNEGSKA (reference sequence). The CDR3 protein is CSAADSLSPLHF. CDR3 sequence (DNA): TGCAGTGCTGCGGACAGCTTATCACCCCTCCACTTT.

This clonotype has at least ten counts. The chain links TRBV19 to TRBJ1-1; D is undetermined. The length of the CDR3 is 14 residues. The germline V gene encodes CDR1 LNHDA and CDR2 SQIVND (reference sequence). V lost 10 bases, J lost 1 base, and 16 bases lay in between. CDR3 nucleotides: TGTGCCACCAAGGCTGCAGCACCGAACACTGAAGCTTTCTTT. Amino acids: CATKAAAPNTEAFF.

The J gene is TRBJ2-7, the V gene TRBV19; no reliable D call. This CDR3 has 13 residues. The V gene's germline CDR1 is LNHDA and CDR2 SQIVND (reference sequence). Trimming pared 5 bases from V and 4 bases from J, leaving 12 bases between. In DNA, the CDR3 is TGTGCCAGTAGTGAAGACCCCCTATACGAGCAGTACTTC. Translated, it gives CASSEDPLYEQYF.

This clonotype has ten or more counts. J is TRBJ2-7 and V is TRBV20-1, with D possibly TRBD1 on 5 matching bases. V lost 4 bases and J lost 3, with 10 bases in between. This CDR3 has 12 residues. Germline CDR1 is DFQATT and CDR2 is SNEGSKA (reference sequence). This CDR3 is CSATRQGYEQYF. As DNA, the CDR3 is TGCAGTGCTACCCGGCAGGGCTACGAGCAGTACTTC.

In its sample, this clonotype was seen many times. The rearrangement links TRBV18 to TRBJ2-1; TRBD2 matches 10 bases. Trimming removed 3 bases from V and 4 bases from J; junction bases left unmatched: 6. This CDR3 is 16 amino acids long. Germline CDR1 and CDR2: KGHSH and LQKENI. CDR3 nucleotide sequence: TGTGCCAGCTCACCCTCTGGACTAGCGGTATACAATGAGCAGTTCTTC. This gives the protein CASSPSGLAVYNEQFF.

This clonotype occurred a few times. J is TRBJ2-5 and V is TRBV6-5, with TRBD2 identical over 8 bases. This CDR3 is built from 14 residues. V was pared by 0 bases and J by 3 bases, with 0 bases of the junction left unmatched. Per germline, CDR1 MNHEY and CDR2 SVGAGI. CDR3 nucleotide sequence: TGTGCCAGCAGTTACTCTAGCGGGAAAGAGACCCAGTACTTC. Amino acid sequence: CASSYSSGKETQYF.

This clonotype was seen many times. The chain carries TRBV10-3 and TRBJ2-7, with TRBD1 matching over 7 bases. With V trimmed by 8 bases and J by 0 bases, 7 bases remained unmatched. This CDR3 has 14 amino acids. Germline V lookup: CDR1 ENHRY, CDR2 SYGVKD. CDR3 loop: CAIGTGTVSYEQYF. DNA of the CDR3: TGTGCCATCGGGACCGGGACAGTCTCCTACGAGCAGTACTTC.

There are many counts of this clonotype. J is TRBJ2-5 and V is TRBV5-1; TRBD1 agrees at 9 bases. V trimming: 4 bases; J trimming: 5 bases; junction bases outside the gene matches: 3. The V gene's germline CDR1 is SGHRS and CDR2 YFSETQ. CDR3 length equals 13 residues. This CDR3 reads CASSPGTGETQYF. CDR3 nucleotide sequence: TGCGCCAGCAGCCCTGGGACAGGGGAGACCCAGTACTTC.

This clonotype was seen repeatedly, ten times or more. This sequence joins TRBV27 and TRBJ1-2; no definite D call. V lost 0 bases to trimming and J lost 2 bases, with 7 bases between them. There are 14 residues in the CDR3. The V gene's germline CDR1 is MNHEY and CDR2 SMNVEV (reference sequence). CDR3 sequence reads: CASSLSPGNYGYTF. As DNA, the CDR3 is TGTGCCAGCAGTTTATCCCCAGGAAACTATGGCTACACCTTC.

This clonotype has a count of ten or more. The CDR3 region is CATKDSGWNEKLFF. DNA of the CDR3: TGTGCCACGAAAGACAGTGGGTGGAATGAAAAACTGTTTTTT. This rearrangement joins TRBV6-1 to TRBJ1-4; D perhaps matches TRBD1 (5 bases). Trimming shortened V by 10 bases and J by 5 bases, and 17 bases separated the two germline ends. Germline V gene lookup returns CDR1 MNHNS and CDR2 SASEGT. The CDR3 extends over 14 amino acids.

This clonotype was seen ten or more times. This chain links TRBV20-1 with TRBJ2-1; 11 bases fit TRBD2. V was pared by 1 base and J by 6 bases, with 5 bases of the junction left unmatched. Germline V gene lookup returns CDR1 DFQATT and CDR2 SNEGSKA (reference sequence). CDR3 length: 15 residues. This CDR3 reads CSARVAGGPANEQFF. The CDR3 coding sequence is TGCAGTGCTAGAGTAGCGGGAGGGCCAGCCAATGAGCAGTTCTTC.

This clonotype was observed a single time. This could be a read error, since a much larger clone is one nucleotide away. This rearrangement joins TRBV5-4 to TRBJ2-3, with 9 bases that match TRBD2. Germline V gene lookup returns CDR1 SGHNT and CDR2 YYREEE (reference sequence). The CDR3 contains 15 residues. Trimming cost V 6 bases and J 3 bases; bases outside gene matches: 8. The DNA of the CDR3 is TGTGCCAGCATCCACTTGGGACTAGCTACAGATACGCAGTATTTT. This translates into CASIHLGLATDTQYF.

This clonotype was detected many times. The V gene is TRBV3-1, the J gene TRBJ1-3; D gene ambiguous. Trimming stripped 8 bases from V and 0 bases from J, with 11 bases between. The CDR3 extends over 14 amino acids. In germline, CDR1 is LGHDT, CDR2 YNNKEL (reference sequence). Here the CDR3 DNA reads TGTGCCAGCGGGAGGTCGGGCTCTGGAAACACCATATATTTT. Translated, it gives CASGRSGSGNTIYF. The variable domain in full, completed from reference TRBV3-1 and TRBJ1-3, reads DTAVSQTPKYLVTQMGNDKSIKCEQNLGHDTMYWYKQDSKKFLKIMFSYNNKELIINETVPNRFSPKSPDKAHLNLHINSLELGDSAVYFCASGRSGSGNTIYFGEGSWLTVV.

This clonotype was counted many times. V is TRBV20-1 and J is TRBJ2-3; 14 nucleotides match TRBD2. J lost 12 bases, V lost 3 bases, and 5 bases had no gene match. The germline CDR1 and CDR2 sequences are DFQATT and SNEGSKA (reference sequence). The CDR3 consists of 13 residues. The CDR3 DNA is TGCAGTGCTAGTGGGACTAGCGGGGGTCGTCAGTATTTT. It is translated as CSASGTSGGRQYF.

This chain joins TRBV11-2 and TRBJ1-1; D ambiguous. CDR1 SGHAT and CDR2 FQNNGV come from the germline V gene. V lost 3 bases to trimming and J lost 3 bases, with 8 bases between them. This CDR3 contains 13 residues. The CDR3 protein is CASSFGEDTEAFF. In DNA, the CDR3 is TGTGCCAGCAGCTTCGGGGAGGACACTGAAGCTTTCTTT.

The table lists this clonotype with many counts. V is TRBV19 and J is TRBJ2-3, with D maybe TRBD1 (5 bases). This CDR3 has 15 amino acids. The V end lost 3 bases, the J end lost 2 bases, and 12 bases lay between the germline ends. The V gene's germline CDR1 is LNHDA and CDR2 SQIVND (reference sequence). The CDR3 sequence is CASSIPRQNTDTQYF. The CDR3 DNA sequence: TGTGCCAGTAGTATCCCGAGACAGAACACAGATACGCAGTATTTT. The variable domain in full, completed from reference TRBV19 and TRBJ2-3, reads DGGITQSPKYLFRKEGQNVTLSCEQNLNHDAMYWYRQDPGQGLRLIYYSQIVNDFQKGDIAEGYSVSREKKESFPLTVTSAQKNPTAFYLCASSIPRQNTDTQYFGPGTRLTVL.

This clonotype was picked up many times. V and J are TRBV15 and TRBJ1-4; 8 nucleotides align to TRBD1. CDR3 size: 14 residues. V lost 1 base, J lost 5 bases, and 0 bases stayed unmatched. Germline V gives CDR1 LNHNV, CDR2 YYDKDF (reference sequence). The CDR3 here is CATSRGQGNEKLFF. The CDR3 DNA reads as TGTGCCACCAGCAGAGGACAGGGGAATGAAAAACTGTTTTTT.

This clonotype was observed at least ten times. The CDR3: CSARDLPGQGLDNEKLFF. The CDR3 coding sequence is TGCAGTGCTAGAGACTTACCGGGACAGGGGCTCGATAATGAAAAACTGTTTTTT. This chain links TRBV20-1 with TRBJ1-4, with TRBD1 matching 10 bases. The CDR3 runs to 18 residues. J was trimmed by 4 bases and V by 0 bases; bases with no gene match: 11. Looked up from germline, CDR1 is DFQATT and CDR2 is SNEGSKA (reference sequence).

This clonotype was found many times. In DNA form, the CDR3 reads TGTGCCAGCAGTTTATCTCTCGGGGGAAAACTGTTTTTT. This encodes CASSLSLGGKLFF. The chain carries TRBV28 and TRBJ1-4; maybe TRBD1 (5 bases). With 1 base removed from V and 10 bases from J, the gap between germline ends came to 10 bases. CDR1 is MDHEN, CDR2 SYDVKM, per germline. This CDR3 comprises 13 residues.

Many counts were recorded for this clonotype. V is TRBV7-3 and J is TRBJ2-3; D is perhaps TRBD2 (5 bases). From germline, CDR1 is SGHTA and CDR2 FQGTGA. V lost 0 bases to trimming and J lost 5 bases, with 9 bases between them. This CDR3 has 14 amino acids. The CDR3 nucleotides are TGTGCCAGCAGCTTAACTGTGGGGAGAGATACGCAGTATTTT. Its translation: CASSLTVGRDTQYF.

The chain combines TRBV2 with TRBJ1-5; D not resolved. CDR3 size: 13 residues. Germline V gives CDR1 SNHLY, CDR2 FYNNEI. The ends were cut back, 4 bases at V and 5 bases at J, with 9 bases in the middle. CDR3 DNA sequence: TGTGCCAGCAGTGGACGGCAATATCAGCCCCAGCATTTT. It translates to CASSGRQYQPQHF. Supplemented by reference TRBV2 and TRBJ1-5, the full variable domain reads EPEVTQTPSHQVTQMGQEVILRCVPISNHLYFYWYRQILGQKVEFLVSFYNNEISEKSEIFDDQFSVERPDGSNFTLKIRSTKLEDSAMYFCASSGRQYQPQHFGDGTRLSIL.

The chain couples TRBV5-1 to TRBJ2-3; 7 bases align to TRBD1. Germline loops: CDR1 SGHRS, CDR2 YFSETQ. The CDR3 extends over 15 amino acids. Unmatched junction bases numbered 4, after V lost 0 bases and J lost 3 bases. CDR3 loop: CASSLGNRGTDTQYF. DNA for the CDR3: TGCGCCAGCAGCTTGGGGAACAGGGGAACAGATACGCAGTATTTT.

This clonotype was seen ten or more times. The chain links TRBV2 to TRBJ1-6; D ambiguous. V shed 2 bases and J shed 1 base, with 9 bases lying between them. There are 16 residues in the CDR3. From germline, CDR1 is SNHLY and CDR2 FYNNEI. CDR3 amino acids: CASSEWGGSYNSPLHF. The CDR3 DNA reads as TGTGCCAGCAGTGAATGGGGTGGTTCCTATAATTCACCCCTCCACTTT.

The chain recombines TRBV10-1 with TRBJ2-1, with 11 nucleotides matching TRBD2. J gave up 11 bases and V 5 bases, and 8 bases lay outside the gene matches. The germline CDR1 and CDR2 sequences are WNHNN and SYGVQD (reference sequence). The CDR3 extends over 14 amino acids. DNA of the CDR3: TGCGCCAGCAGTCGACTAGCGGGAAGGAATAAGCAGTTCTTC. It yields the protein CASSRLAGRNKQFF.

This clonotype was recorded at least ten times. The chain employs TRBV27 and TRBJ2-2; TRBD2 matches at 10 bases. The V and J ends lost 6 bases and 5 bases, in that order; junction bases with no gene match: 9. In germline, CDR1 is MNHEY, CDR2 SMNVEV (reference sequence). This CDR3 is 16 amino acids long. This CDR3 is CASRPKSGGGTGELFF. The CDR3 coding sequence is TGTGCCAGCAGGCCAAAGAGCGGGGGGGGGACCGGGGAGCTGTTTTTT.

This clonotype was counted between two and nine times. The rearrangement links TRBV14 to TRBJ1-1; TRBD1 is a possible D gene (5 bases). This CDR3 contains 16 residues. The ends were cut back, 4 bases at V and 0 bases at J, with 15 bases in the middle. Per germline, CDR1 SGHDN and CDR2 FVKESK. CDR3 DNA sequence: TGTGCCAGCAGCCCCCTAGGATGGGGCTTGAACACTGAAGCTTTCTTT. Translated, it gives CASSPLGWGLNTEAFF.

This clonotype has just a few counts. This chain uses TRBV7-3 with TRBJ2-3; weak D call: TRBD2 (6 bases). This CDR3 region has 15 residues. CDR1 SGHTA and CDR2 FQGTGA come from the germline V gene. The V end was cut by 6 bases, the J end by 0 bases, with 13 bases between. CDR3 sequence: CASSPGVLSTDTQYF. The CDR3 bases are TGTGCCAGCAGTCCGGGGGTTCTGAGCACAGATACGCAGTATTTT.

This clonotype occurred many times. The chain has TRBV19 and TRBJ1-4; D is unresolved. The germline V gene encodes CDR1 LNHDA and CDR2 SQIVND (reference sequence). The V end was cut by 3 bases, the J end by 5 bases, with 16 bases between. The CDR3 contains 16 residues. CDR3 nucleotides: TGTGCCAGTAGTATTCCGGAGACCTTCTCCAATGAAAAACTGTTTTTT. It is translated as CASSIPETFSNEKLFF.

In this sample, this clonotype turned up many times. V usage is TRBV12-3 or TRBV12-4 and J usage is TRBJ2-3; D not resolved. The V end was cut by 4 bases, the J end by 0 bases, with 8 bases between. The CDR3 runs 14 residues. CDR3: CASSSPGSTDTQYF. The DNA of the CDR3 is TGTGCCAGCAGTTCCCCAGGAAGCACAGATACGCAGTATTTT.